The 20 T cell receptor beta chains below were found in one sample sequenced in a study of identical twins' blood T cells. TCRdb re-called the 5' RACE reads through MiXCR, storing one row per CDR3 protein. Of fewer than 450,000 distinct CDR3 sequences in the sample, 28% are singletons; the top ten hold roughly 5.5%. Sequencing input: PBMCs. Source of these receptors: a woman aged 18-50 years in good health.

The chain combines TRBV7-9 with TRBJ1-1; D is unresolved. The CDR3 runs to 16 residues. V was clipped by 2 bases and J by 0 bases, with 13 bases between them. Germline assignment: CDR1 SEHNR and CDR2 FQNEAQ (reference sequence). The CDR3 region is CASSLTTGNMNTEAFF. CDR3 DNA: TGTGCCAGCAGCTTAACCACGGGGAACATGAACACTGAAGCTTTCTTT.

This clonotype appeared a few times. The chain uses TRBV6-5 and TRBJ2-1; D possibly corresponds to TRBD2 (6 bases). The CDR3 runs to 16 residues. The germline gives CDR1 MNHEY, CDR2 SVGAGI. With 0 bases removed from V and 9 bases from J, the gap between germline ends came to 18 bases. DNA for the CDR3: TGTGCCAGCAGTTACTCGAATGCTTGGGGGGTCGGTGAGCAGTTCTTC. Translated: CASSYSNAWGVGEQFF.

The CDR3 sequence is CASSILGSTDTQYF. Here the CDR3 DNA reads TGTGCCAGTAGTATACTAGGTAGCACAGATACGCAGTATTTT. The chain combines TRBV19 with TRBJ2-3, with unresolved D. Germline V gene sequence: CDR1 LNHDA, CDR2 SQIVND (reference sequence). CDR3 length equals 14 residues. Trimming shortened V by 2 bases and J by 0 bases, and 6 bases separated the two germline ends.

Ten or more counts support this clonotype. V gene TRBV4-1 combines with J gene TRBJ1-2; D is unclear. CDR3 length: 14 amino acids. Germline V lookup: CDR1 MGHRA, CDR2 YSYEKL. Trimming left V 4 bases short and J 6 bases short, with 15 bases between. CDR3 sequence reads: CASSLSLSLHGYTF. The CDR3 bases are TGCGCCAGCAGCCTAAGTCTCAGTTTGCATGGCTACACCTTC.

Ten or more counts support this clonotype. The genes are TRBV20-1 and TRBJ1-5; D gene unclear. The germline V gene encodes CDR1 DFQATT and CDR2 SNEGSKA (reference sequence). This CDR3 contains 15 residues. Trimming cost V 0 bases and J 6 bases, with 15 bases left between them. As DNA, the CDR3 is TGCAGTGCTAGAGATAGGGCAAGGTCCGTTCAGCCCCAGCATTTT. Translated, it gives CSARDRARSVQPQHF.

A few counts support this clonotype. No conserved phenylalanine or tryptophan ends this CDR3, so it is likely a read error. The chain employs TRBV11-2 and TRBJ2-1; D possibly uses TRBD1 or TRBD2 (5 bases each). CDR1 and CDR2 (germline): SGHAT, FQNNGV. V dropped 4 bases and J dropped 8 bases, with 18 bases sitting between them. This CDR3 spans 15 amino acids. The DNA of the CDR3 is TGTGCCAGCAGCTCCCGGGGCATTCTGGGCGATGAGCAGTTCTCC. Translation gives CASSSRGILGDEQFS.

This chain links TRBV20-1 with TRBJ2-3; 10 nucleotides line up with TRBD2. Looked up from germline, CDR1 is DFQATT and CDR2 is SNEGSKA (reference sequence). Trimming cost V 0 bases and J 12 bases; bases outside gene matches: 15. The CDR3 is 16 residues long. Written as DNA, the CDR3 is TGCAGTGCTAGAGATGTAAAGGCTAGCGGGAGTACGTCCCAGTATTTT. It is translated as CSARDVKASGSTSQYF.

There are a few counts of this clonotype. J is TRBJ1-2 and V is TRBV9; the D is unclear. Trimming shortened V by 3 bases and J by 4 bases, and 16 bases separated the two germline ends. CDR1 SGDLS and CDR2 YYNGEE come from the germline V gene. This CDR3 has 15 amino acids. The CDR3 loop reads CASSESLVRSYGYTF. The CDR3 coding sequence is TGTGCCAGCAGCGAGTCTCTCGTCAGAAGCTATGGCTACACCTTC. Based on the CDR3 plus reference TRBV9 and TRBJ1-2, the full variable domain is DSGVTQTPKHLITATGQRVTLRCSPRSGDLSVYWYQQSLDQGLQFLIQYYNGEERAKGNILERFSAQQFPDLHSELNLSSLELGDSALYFCASSESLVRSYGYTFGSGTRLTVV.

This clonotype was picked up many times. For the CDR3, the DNA is TGCAGTGCTAGAGCCGGGACAGGGGGTTCTCCCCTCCACTTT. This gives the protein CSARAGTGGSPLHF. The rearrangement links TRBV20-1 to TRBJ1-6, with 11 bases matching TRBD1. V trimming: 1 base; J trimming: 13 bases; junction bases outside the gene matches: 6. The CDR3 runs 14 residues. Germline-derived CDR1 and CDR2 are DFQATT and SNEGSKA (reference sequence).

The chain joins TRBV12-3 or TRBV12-4 to TRBJ1-1, with D possibly TRBD1 on 5 matching bases. The length of the CDR3 is 14 residues. V was cut by 3 bases and J by 5 bases, with 13 bases left in between. The CDR3 sequence is CASSLGGRETEAFF. Here the CDR3 DNA reads TGTGCCAGCAGTTTGGGGGGACGGGAGACTGAAGCTTTCTTT.

This clonotype has just a few counts. The chain employs TRBV29-1 and TRBJ2-1; D not resolved. This CDR3 region has 14 residues. CDR1 and CDR2 (germline): SQVTM, ANQGSEA. The V end lost 5 bases, the J end lost 3 bases, and 14 bases lay between the germline ends. CDR3 loop: CSVPLGPHYNEQFF. Here the CDR3 DNA reads TGCAGCGTTCCACTCGGGCCCCACTACAATGAGCAGTTCTTC.

The chain couples TRBV9 to TRBJ2-2; D is uncertain. CDR3 size: 13 residues. Germline assignment: CDR1 SGDLS and CDR2 YYNGEE. Trimming took 0 bases from V and 7 from J, leaving 7 bases between them. The CDR3 sequence: CASSVGTLGELFF. The CDR3 DNA follows: TGTGCCAGCAGCGTAGGGACGCTCGGGGAGCTGTTTTTT.

V and J are TRBV29-1 and TRBJ2-2, with D maybe TRBD1 (5 bases). V dropped 6 bases and J dropped 1 base, with 15 bases sitting between them. CDR1 and CDR2 from the germline V gene are SQVTM and ANQGSEA. The CDR3 has 15 amino acids. The CDR3 sequence: CSVLLFDRNTGELFF. In DNA form, the CDR3 reads TGCAGCGTCCTATTATTCGACAGGAACACCGGGGAGCTGTTTTTT.

Comment on this clonotype: This may be a read error: a much more frequent sequence differs by one nucleotide. For the CDR3, the DNA is TGCAGTGCTAGGCTCGGAGGGGACTACTACGAGCAGTACTTC. It codes for CSARLGGDYYEQYF. The chain has TRBV20-1 and TRBJ2-7, with 7 bases matching TRBD2. From germline, CDR1 is DFQATT and CDR2 SNEGSKA (reference sequence). With 3 bases clipped from V and 3 bases from J, the junction kept 8 bases outside the gene matches. This CDR3 contains 14 residues.

This clonotype was seen a few times. This rearrangement joins TRBV29-1 to TRBJ1-3, with no clear D. The germline CDR1 and CDR2 sequences are SQVTM and ANQGSEA. V was clipped by 1 base and J by 4 bases, with 2 bases between them. CDR3 length: 11 residues. The CDR3 sequence is CSVEGGNTIYF. The CDR3 nucleotides read TGCAGCGTTGAAGGAGGAAACACCATATATTTT.

This clonotype has only one observation. The rearrangement uses TRBV14 and TRBJ1-1; D gene unclear. The CDR3 loop spans 12 amino acids. The V gene lost 5 bases and the J gene lost 7 bases, with 11 bases spanning the gap. Germline lookup yields CDR1 SGHDN and CDR2 FVKESK. CDR3 nucleotide sequence: TGTGCCAGCAGCTTATCCGGGGTTGAAGCTTTCTTT. Protein product: CASSLSGVEAFF.

In this sample, this clonotype turned up many times. The rearrangement uses TRBV29-1 and TRBJ2-1; a possible D gene is TRBD1 (5 bases). The ends were cut back, 1 base at V and 5 bases at J, with 18 bases in the middle. The CDR3 is made up of 16 amino acids. Germline V gene data show CDR1 as SQVTM and CDR2 as ANQGSEA. For the CDR3, the DNA is TGCAGCGTTGAAGCCAGAAGAAGACAGCTAAACAATGAGCAGTTCTTC. This gives the protein CSVEARRRQLNNEQFF.

This clonotype was found many times. This chain joins TRBV5-1 and TRBJ2-1; 7 bases match TRBD2. Germline trimming cut 2 bases from V and 7 bases from J; bases unmatched to any gene: 6. The CDR3 has 14 amino acids. CDR1 is SGHRS and CDR2 is YFSETQ in the germline V gene. Here the CDR3 reads CASSLSPGGNEQFF. As DNA, the CDR3 is TGCGCCAGCAGCTTATCTCCGGGGGGTAATGAGCAGTTCTTC. Full variable domain (outside the CDR3, taken from reference TRBV5-1 and TRBJ2-1): KAGVTQTPRYLIKTRGQQVTLSCSPISGHRSVSWYQQTPGQGLQFLFEYFSETQRNKGNFPGRFSGRQFSNSRSEMNVSTLELGDSALYLCASSLSPGGNEQFFGPGTRLTVL.

The chain employs TRBV6-2 or TRBV6-3 and TRBJ2-2; TRBD2 aligns across 9 bases. V trimming: 0 bases; J trimming: 6 bases; junction bases outside the gene matches: 8. Germline CDR1 is MNHEY and CDR2 is SVGEGT. The CDR3 sequence is 17 residues long. The CDR3 sequence is CASSYSEGSGSSGELFF. The CDR3 nucleotides are TGTGCCAGCAGTTACTCCGAAGGTAGCGGGAGTTCCGGGGAGCTGTTTTTT.

This clonotype turned up a few times. This chain joins TRBV7-9 and TRBJ1-2; 7 bases match TRBD1. The V and J ends lost 4 bases and 3 bases, in that order; junction bases with no gene match: 8. There are 15 residues in the CDR3. Per germline, CDR1 SEHNR and CDR2 FQNEAQ (reference sequence). CDR3 bases: TGTGCCAGCAGCTCAACACAGGGGCCTTACTATGGCTACACCTTC. This sequence encodes CASSSTQGPYYGYTF.